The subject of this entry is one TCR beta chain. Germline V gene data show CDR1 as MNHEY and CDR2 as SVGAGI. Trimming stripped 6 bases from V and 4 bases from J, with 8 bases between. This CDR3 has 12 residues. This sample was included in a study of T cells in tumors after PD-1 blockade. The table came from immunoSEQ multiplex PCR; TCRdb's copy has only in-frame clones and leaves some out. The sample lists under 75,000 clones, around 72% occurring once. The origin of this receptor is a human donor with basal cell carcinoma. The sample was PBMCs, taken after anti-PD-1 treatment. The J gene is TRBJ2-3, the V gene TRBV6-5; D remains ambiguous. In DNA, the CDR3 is TGTGCCAGCAGGGGTAGGGCAGATACGCAGTATTTT. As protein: CASRGRADTQYF.